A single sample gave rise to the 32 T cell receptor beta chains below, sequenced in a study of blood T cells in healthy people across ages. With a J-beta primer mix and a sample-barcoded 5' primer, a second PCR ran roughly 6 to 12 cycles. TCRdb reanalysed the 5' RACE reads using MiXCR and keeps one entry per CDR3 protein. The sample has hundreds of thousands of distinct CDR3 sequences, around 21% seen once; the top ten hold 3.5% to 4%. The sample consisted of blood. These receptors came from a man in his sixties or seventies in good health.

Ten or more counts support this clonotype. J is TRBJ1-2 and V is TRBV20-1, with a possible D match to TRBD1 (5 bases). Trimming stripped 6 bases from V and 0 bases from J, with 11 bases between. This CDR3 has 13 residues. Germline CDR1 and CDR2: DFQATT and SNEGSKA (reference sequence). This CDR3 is CSAARATNYGYTF. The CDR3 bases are TGCAGTGCCGCCAGGGCGACTAACTATGGCTACACCTTC.

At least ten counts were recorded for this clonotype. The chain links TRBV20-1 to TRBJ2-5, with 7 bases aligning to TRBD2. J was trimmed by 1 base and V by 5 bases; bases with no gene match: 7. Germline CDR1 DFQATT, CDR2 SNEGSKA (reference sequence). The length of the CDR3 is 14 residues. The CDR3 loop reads CSAEALAVQETQYF. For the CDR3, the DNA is TGCAGTGCTGAAGCCCTAGCGGTCCAAGAGACCCAGTACTTC.

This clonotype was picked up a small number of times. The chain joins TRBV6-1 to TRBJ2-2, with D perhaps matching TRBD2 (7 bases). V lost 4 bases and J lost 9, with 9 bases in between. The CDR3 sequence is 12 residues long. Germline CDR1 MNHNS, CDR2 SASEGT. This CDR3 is CASSGGGRELFF. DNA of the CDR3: TGTGCCAGCAGTGGGGGGGGCCGGGAGCTGTTTTTT.

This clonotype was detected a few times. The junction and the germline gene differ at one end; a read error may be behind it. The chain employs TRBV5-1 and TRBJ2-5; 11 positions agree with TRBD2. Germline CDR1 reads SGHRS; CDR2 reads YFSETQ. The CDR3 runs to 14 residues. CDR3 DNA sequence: TGTGCCAGCAGTAGCGGGAGGGGGCAAGAGACCCAGTACTTC. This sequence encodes CASSSGRGQETQYF.

CDR3 residues: CSARETGGLQETQYF. CDR3 nucleotides: TGCAGTGCTAGAGAGACCGGAGGACTGCAAGAGACCCAGTACTTC. The V call is TRBV20-1, the J call TRBJ2-5; TRBD2 is a possible D gene (5 bases). Per the germline V gene, CDR1 is DFQATT and CDR2 is SNEGSKA (reference sequence). The CDR3 loop spans 15 amino acids. V was trimmed by 0 bases and J by 2 bases, leaving 13 bases between them.

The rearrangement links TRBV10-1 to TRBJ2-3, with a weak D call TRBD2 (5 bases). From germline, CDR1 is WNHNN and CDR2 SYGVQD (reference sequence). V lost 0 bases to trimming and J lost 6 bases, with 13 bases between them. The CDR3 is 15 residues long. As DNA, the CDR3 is TGCGCCAGCAGTGAGTCCGCGGCTAGCTCGGATACGCAGTATTTT. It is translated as CASSESAASSDTQYF.

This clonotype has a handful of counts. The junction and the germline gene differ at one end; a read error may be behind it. CDR3 coding DNA: TGTGCCGCCAGCAGAGTGGCAGTCACGACCAAAGATACGCAGTATTTT. It codes for CAASRVAVTTKDTQYF. V and J are TRBV15 and TRBJ2-3; no clear D gene. Germline CDR1 reads LNHNV; CDR2 reads YYDKDF (reference sequence). CDR3 length: 16 amino acids.

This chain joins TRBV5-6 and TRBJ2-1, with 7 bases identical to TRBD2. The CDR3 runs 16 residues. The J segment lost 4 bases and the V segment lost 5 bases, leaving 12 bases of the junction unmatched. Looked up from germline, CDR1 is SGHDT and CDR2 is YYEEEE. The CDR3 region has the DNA TGTGCCAGCAGTTCGTTACGGGCTAGCGGATACAATGAGCAGTTCTTC. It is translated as CASSSLRASGYNEQFF.

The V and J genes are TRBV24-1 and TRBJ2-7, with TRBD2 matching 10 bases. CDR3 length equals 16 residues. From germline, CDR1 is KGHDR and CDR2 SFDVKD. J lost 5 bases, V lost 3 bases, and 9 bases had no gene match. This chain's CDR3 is CATSDGRLAGVDEQYF. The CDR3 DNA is TGTGCCACCAGTGATGGTAGGCTAGCGGGAGTCGACGAGCAGTACTTC.

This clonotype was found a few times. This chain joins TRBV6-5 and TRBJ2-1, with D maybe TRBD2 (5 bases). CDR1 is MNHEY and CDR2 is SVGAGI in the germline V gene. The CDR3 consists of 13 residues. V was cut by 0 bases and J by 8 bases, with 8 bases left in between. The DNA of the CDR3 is TGTGCCAGCAGTTACTCCCCCGGGGATGAGCAGTTCTTC. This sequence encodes CASSYSPGDEQFF.

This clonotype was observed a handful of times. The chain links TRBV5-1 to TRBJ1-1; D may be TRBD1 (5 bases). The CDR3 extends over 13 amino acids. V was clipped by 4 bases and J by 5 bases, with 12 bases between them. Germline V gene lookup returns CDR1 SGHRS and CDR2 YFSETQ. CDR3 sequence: CASSRTRSTEAFF. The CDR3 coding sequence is TGCGCCAGCAGCCGGACAAGATCTACTGAAGCTTTCTTT.

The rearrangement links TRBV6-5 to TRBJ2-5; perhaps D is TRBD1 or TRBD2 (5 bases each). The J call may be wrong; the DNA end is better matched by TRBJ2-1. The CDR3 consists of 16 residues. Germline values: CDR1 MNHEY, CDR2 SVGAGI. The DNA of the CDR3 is TGTGCCAGCAGTTACCGGGACCTGGGGGTCTACAATGAGCAGTTCTTC. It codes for CASSYRDLGVYNEQFF.

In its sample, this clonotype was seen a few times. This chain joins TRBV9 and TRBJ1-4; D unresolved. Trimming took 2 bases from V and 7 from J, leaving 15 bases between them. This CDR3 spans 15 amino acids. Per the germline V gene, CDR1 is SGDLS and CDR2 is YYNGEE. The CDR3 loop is CASSVGPVRGEKLFF. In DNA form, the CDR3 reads TGTGCCAGCAGCGTGGGTCCAGTCCGGGGTGAAAAACTGTTTTTT.

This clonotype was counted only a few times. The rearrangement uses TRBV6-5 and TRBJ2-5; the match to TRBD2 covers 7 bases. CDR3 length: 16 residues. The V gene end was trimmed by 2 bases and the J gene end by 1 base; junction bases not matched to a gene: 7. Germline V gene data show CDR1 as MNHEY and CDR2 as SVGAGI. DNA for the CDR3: TGTGCCAGCAGTTACGGTGCGGGAGCGGTCCAAGAGACCCAGTACTTC. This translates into CASSYGAGAVQETQYF.

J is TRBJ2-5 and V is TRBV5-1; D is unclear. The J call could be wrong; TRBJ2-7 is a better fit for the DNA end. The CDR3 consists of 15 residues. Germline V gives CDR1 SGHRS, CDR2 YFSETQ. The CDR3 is CASSLVITGSYEQYF. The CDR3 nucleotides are TGCGCCAGCAGCTTGGTCATAACGGGCTCCTACGAGCAGTACTTC.

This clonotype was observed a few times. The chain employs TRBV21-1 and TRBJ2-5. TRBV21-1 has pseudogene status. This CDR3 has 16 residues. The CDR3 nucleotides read TGTGCCAGCAGCAAAAGTTGTGGTGAAGACCAAGAGACCCAGTACTTC. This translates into CASSKSCGEDQETQYF.

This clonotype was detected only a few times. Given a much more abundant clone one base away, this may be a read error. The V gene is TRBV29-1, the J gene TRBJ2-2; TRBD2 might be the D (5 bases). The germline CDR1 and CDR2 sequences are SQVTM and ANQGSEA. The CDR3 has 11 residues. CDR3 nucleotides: TGCAGCGTTGGAAGCGCCGGGGAGCCGTTTTTT. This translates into CSVGSAGEPFF.

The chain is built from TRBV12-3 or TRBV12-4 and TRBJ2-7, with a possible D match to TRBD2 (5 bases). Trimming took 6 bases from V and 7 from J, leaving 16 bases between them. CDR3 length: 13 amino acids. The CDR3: CASSPASSREQYF. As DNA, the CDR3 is TGTGCCAGCAGCCCCGCTAGCTCGCGGGAGCAGTACTTC.

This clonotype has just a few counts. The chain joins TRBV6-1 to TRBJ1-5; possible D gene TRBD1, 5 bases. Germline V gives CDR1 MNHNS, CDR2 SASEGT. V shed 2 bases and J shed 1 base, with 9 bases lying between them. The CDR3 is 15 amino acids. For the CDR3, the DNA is TGTGCCAGCAGTGAAATGACAGCGAGCAATCAGCCCCAGCATTTT. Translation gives CASSEMTASNQPQHF.

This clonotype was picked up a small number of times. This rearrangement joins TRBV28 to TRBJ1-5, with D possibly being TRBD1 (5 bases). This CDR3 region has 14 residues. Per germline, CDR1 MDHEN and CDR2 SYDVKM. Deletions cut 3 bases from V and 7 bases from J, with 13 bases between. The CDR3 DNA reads TGTGCCAGCAGTTTGGGGGGGTTGGAGCAGCCCCAGCATTTT. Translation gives CASSLGGLEQPQHF.

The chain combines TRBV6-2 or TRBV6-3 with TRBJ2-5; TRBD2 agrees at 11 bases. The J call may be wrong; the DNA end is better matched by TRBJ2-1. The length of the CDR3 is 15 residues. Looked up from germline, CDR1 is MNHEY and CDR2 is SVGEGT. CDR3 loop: CASSGDSGRAYEQFF. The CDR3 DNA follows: TGTGCCAGCAGTGGTGATAGCGGGAGGGCCTATGAGCAGTTCTTC.

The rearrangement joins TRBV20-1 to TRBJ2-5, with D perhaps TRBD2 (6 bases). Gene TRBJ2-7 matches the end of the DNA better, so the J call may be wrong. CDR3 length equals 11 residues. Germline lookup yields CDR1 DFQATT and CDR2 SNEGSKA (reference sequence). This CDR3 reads CSASAGFEQYF. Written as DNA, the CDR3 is TGCAGTGCTAGCGCGGGGTTCGAGCAGTACTTC.

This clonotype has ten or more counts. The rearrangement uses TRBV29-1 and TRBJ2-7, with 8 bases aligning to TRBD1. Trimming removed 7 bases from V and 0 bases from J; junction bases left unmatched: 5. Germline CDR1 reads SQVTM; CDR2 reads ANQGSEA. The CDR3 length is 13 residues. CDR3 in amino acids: CSARTGPSYEQYF. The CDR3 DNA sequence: TGCAGCGCCAGGACAGGGCCCTCCTACGAGCAGTACTTC.

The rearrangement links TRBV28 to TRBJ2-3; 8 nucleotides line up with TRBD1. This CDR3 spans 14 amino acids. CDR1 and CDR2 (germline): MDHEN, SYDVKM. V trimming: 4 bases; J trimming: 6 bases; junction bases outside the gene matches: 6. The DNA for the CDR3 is TGTGCCAGCAGTTCCAGGGGGCTAGGGGATACGCAGTATTTT. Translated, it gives CASSSRGLGDTQYF. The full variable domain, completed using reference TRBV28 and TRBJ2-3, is DVKVTQSSRYLVKRTGEKVFLECVQDMDHENMFWYRQDPGLGLRLIYFSYDVKMKEKGDIPEGYSVSREKKERFSLILESASTNQTSMYLCASSSRGLGDTQYFGPGTRLTVL.

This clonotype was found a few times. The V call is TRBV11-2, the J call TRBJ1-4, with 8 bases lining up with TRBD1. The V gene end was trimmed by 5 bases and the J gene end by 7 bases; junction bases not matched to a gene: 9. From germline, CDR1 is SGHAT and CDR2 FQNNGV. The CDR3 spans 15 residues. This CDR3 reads CASSPQTGVGEKLFF. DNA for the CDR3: TGTGCCAGCAGCCCTCAGACAGGGGTTGGTGAAAAACTGTTTTTT.

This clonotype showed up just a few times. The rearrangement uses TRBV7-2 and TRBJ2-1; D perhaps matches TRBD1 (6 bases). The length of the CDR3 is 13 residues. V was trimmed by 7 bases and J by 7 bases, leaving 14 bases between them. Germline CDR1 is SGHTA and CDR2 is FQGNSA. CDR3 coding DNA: TGTGCCAGCACCCGTAGTCAGGGGAATGAGCAGTTCTTC. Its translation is CASTRSQGNEQFF.

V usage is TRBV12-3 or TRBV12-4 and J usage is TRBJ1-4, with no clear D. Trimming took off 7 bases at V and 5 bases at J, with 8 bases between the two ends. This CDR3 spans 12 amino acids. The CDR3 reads CASTDSNEKLFF. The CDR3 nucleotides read TGTGCCAGCACCGACTCAAATGAAAAACTGTTTTTT.

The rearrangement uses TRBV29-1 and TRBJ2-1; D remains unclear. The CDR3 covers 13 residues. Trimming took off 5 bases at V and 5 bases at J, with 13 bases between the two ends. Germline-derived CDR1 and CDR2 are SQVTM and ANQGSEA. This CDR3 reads CSVLVGTNNEQFF. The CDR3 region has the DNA TGCAGCGTTTTAGTAGGAACCAACAATGAGCAGTTCTTC.

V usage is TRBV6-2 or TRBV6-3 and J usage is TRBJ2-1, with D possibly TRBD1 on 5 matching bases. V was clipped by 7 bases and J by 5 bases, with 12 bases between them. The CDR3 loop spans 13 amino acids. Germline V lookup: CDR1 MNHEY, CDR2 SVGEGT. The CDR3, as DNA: TGTGCCAGCAAAGGAATCAGGGACAATGAGCAGTTCTTC. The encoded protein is CASKGIRDNEQFF.

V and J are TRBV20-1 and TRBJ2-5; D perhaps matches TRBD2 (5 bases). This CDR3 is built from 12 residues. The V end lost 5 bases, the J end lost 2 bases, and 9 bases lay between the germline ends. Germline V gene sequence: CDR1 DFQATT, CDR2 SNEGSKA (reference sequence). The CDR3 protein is CSADGGQETQYF. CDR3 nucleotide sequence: TGCAGTGCTGACGGAGGTCAAGAGACCCAGTACTTC.

CDR3 bases: TGTGCCAGCAATAGGTGGGGCCAAGAGACCCAGTACTTC. It encodes CASNRWGQETQYF. This rearrangement joins TRBV2 to TRBJ2-5; D remains ambiguous. Trimming removed 7 bases at V and 1 base at J, with 10 bases between. This CDR3 contains 13 residues. CDR1 is SNHLY and CDR2 is FYNNEI in the germline V gene.

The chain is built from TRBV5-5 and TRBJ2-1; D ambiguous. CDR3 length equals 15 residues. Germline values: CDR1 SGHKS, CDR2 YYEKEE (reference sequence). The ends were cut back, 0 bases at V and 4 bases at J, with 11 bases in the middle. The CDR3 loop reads CASSLASGGYNEQFF. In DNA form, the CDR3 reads TGTGCCAGCAGCTTGGCGTCAGGTGGTTACAATGAGCAGTTCTTC.